This TCR beta chain is drawn from a study of T cell changes during pregnancy in multiple sclerosis. The data were produced by immunoSEQ multiplex PCR, yet TCRdb's version contains in-frame clones alone and is incomplete. The data hold around 48,000 clones, with around 92% observed a single time. In germline, CDR1 is SGHRS, CDR2 YFSETQ. Trimming took 6 bases from V and 5 from J; bases not matched to a gene: 11. The CDR3 runs to 14 residues. The chain combines TRBV5-1 with TRBJ2-7; 7 bases are a match to TRBD2. The source of this sequence is a female donor in good health, enrolled as a control in a pregnancy study. This material consisted of CD4+ T cells from peripheral blood mononuclear cells, taken in the second trimester of pregnancy. The chain's CDR3 is CASTGTGGFDEQYF. As DNA, the CDR3 is TGCGCCAGCACCGGGACGGGGGGTTTCGACGAGCAGTACTTC.